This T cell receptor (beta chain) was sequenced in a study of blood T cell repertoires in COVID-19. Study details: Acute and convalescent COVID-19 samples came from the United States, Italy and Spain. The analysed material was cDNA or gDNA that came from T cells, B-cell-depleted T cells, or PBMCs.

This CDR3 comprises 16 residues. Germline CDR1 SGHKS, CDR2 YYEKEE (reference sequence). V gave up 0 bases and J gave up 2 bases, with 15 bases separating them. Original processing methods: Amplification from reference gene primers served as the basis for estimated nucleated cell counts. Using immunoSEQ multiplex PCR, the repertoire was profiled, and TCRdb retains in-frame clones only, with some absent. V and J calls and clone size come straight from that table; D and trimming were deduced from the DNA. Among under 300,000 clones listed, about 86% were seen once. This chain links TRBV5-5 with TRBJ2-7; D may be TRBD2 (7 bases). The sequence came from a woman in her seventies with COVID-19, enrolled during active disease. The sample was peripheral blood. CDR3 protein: CASSLVAGALTYEQYF. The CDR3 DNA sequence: TGTGCCAGCAGCTTGGTTGCGGGGGCATTAACCTACGAGCAGTACTTC.